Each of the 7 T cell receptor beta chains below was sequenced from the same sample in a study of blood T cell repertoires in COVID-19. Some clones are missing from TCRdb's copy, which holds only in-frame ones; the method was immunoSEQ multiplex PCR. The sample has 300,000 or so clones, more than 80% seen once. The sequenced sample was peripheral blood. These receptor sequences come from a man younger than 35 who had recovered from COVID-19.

The CDR3 bases are TGTGCCAGCAGCACGGGACAGGGGATAGACGAGCAGTACTTC. Translated: CASSTGQGIDEQYF. This rearrangement joins TRBV7-9 to TRBJ2-7; TRBD1 matches at 10 bases. There are 14 residues in the CDR3. Germline V gives CDR1 SEHNR, CDR2 FQNEAQ (reference sequence). Germline trimming cut 5 bases from V and 5 bases from J; bases unmatched to any gene: 6.

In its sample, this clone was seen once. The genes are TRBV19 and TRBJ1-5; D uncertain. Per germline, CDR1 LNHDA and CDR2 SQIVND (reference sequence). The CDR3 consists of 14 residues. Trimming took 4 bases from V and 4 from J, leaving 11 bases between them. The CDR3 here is CASSNSLGNQPQHF. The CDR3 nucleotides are TGTGCCAGTAGTAACTCGCTCGGGAATCAGCCCCAGCATTTT.

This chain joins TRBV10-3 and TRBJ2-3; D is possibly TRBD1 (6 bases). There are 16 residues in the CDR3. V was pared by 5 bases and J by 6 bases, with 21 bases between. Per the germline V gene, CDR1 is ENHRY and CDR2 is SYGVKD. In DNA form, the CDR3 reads TGTGCCATCAGTCCCCAACAGGGTCCCTTTGTGGATACGCAGTATTTT. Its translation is CAISPQQGPFVDTQYF.

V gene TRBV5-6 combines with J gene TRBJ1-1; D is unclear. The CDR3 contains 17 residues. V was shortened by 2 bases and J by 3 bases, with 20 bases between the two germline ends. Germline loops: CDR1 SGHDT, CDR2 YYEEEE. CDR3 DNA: TGTGCCAGCAGCTTCGTGGTGATGAGAACGTATGACACTGAAGCTTTCTTT. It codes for CASSFVVMRTYDTEAFF.

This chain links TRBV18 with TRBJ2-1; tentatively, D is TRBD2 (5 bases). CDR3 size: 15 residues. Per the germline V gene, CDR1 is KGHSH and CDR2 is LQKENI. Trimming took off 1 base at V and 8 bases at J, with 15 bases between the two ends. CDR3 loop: CASSPQLTSRDEQFF. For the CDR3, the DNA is TGTGCCAGCTCACCACAATTAACCTCGAGGGATGAGCAGTTCTTC.

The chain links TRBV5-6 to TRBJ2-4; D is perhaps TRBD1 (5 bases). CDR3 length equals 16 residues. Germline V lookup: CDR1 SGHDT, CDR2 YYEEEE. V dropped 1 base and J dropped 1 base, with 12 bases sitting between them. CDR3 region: CASSLLGAEAKNIQYF. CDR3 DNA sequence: TGTGCCAGCAGCTTGTTAGGGGCGGAGGCCAAAAACATTCAGTACTTC.

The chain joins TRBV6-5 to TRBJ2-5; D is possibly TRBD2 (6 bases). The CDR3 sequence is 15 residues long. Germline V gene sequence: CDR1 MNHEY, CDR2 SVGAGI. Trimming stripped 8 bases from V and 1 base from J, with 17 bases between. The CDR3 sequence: CASLPIVGGQETQYF. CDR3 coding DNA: TGTGCCAGCCTGCCGATCGTGGGGGGCCAAGAGACCCAGTACTTC.